This T cell receptor (beta chain) comes out of a study of blood T cell repertoires in COVID-19. Germline lookup yields CDR1 LGHNA and CDR2 YNFKEQ. Trimming took off 1 base at V and 0 bases at J, with 9 bases between the two ends. The CDR3 contains 15 residues. Original methodology: The authors estimated nucleated cell counts from reference gene primer amplification. TCRdb keeps only in-frame clones here, not all; method: immunoSEQ multiplex PCR. V, J and clone size derive from that table, while D and trimming were established from the DNA sequence. The sample includes more than 200,000 clones, 82% seen only once; the top ten take approximately 8.4%. Seattle patients were enrolled while actively infected and followed longitudinally. This clone came up a few times.

The TCR sequence derives from a woman of 80 years or more with COVID-19, enrolled during active disease. The chain uses TRBV4-2 and TRBJ1-1; weak D call: TRBD1 (6 bases). Input material: peripheral blood. CDR3 loop: CASSQGTALNTEAFF. The CDR3 DNA reads TGTGCCAGCAGCCAAGGGACAGCCTTGAACACTGAAGCTTTCTTT.